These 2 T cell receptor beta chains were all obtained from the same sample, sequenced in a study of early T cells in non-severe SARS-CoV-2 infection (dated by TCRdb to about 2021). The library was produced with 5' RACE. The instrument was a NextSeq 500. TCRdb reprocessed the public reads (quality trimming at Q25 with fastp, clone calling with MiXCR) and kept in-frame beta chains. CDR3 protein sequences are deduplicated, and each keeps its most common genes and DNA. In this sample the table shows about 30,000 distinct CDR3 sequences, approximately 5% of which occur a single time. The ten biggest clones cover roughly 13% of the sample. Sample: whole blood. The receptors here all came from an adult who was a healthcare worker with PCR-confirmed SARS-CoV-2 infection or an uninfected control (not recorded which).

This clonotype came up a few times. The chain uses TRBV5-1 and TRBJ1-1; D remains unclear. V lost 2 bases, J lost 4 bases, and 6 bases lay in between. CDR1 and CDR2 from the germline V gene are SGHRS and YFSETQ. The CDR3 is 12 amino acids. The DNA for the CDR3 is TGCGCCAGCAGCTTCGGCGGCACTGAAGCTTTCTTT. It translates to CASSFGGTEAFF.

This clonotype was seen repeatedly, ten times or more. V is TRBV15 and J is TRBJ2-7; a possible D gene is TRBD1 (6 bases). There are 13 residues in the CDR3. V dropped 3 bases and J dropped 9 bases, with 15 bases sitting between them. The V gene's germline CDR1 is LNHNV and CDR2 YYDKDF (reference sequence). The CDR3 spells CATSSRDNWRQYF. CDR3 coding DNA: TGTGCCACCAGCAGTAGGGACAACTGGAGGCAGTACTTC.